This entry lists 20 T cell receptor beta chains sequenced from one sample in a study of tumor-infiltrating lymphocytes in localized non-small cell lung cancer. Libraries were prepared by immunoSEQ multiplex PCR; TCRdb keeps only in-frame clonotypes and omits some of them. The sample has about 6,700 clones, over 65% seen once. Specimen: uninvolved lung tissue not adjacent to the tumor. The receptors shown here come from a human donor with non-small cell lung cancer.

The chain is built from TRBV5-1 and TRBJ1-2; D might be TRBD1 (6 bases). Germline V gives CDR1 SGHRS, CDR2 YFSETQ. The CDR3 is made up of 13 amino acids. Trimming removed 0 bases at V and 8 bases at J, with 11 bases between. DNA of the CDR3: TGCGCCAGCAGCTTGGCTCCAGGGGACGGCTACACCTTC. It translates to CASSLAPGDGYTF.

The rearrangement uses TRBV6-1 and TRBJ1-2; D remains ambiguous. The ends were cut back, 2 bases at V and 5 bases at J, with 18 bases in the middle. The CDR3 is 16 amino acids. Germline CDR1 MNHNS, CDR2 SASEGT. The CDR3 DNA is TGTGCCAGCAGTGAATCTGGGCCACCCGCCAGTTATGGCTACACCTTC. It yields the protein CASSESGPPASYGYTF.

The rearrangement joins TRBV5-1 to TRBJ2-2; D perhaps matches TRBD2 (5 bases). V gave up 4 bases and J gave up 2 bases, with 15 bases separating them. CDR3 length: 16 residues. The germline CDR1 and CDR2 sequences are SGHRS and YFSETQ. Written as DNA, the CDR3 is TGCGCCAGCAGCCGTGACGGGATGGGTAACACCGGGGAGCTGTTTTTT. It codes for CASSRDGMGNTGELFF.

The chain couples TRBV5-5 to TRBJ2-3; D is perhaps TRBD2 (5 bases). V gave up 1 base and J gave up 3 bases, with 15 bases separating them. Germline values: CDR1 SGHKS, CDR2 YYEKEE (reference sequence). The CDR3 is 16 residues long. CDR3 DNA sequence: TGTGCCAGCAGCTTGTTACCCGGGGAATTTACAGATACGCAGTATTTT. It translates to CASSLLPGEFTDTQYF.

The V gene is TRBV6-5, the J gene TRBJ2-1; 10 nucleotides agree with TRBD1. The CDR3 length is 15 residues. The ends lost 6 bases at V and 9 bases at J; junction bases unmatched: 11. Germline-derived CDR1 and CDR2 are MNHEY and SVGAGI. In DNA, the CDR3 is TGTGCCAGCAGGGGGACAGGGGAGAATTTCGGTGAGCAGTTCTTC. Protein product: CASRGTGENFGEQFF.

V is TRBV7-2 and J is TRBJ2-7; no reliable D call. From germline, CDR1 is SGHTA and CDR2 FQGNSA. The germline V and J ends were trimmed by 0 bases and 4 bases, with 13 bases remaining between them. This CDR3 has 15 amino acids. The CDR3 loop reads CASSLAGGPIYEQYF. The DNA for the CDR3 is TGTGCCAGCAGCTTAGCCGGCGGACCAATATACGAGCAGTACTTC.

This sequence joins TRBV4-2 and TRBJ1-2, with TRBD1 as a possible D gene (5 bases). V lost 5 bases and J lost 0, with 16 bases in between. CDR1 LGHNA and CDR2 YNFKEQ come from the germline V gene. The length of the CDR3 is 16 residues. In nucleotides, the CDR3 is TGTGCCAGCAGCAAACTGTCGCAGGGAGCTAACTATGGCTACACCTTC. It yields the protein CASSKLSQGANYGYTF.

V is TRBV28 and J is TRBJ2-2; maybe TRBD2 (6 bases). This CDR3 region has 15 residues. The V end was cut by 5 bases, the J end by 8 bases, with 18 bases between. CDR1 and CDR2 (germline): MDHEN, SYDVKM. CDR3 in amino acids: CASSGSGTRLGELFF. Here the CDR3 DNA reads TGTGCCAGCAGTGGATCGGGGACTCGGTTAGGGGAGCTGTTTTTT.

The rearrangement uses TRBV4-1 and TRBJ2-1; 10 bases agree with TRBD2. The CDR3 totals 14 residues. CDR1 and CDR2 (germline): MGHRA, YSYEKL. Germline trimming cut 0 bases from V and 7 bases from J; bases unmatched to any gene: 0. The CDR3 spells CASSQELAGNEQFF. CDR3 in DNA: TGCGCCAGCAGCCAAGAACTAGCGGGGAATGAGCAGTTCTTC.

This clone was recorded a few times. This chain connects TRBV19 to TRBJ1-3; TRBD1 matches at 7 bases. This CDR3 contains 15 residues. Germline V gene data show CDR1 as LNHDA and CDR2 as SQIVND (reference sequence). The V segment lost 5 bases and the J segment 0 bases; nucleotides outside the gene matches: 4. The CDR3 is CASSLDRVSGNTIYF. Here the CDR3 DNA reads TGTGCCAGTAGTCTCGACAGGGTCTCTGGAAACACCATATATTTT.

By sample fraction, this clone is medium-sized (0.01 to 0.1%). This sequence joins TRBV27 and TRBJ2-2, with D possibly TRBD2 on 5 matching bases. There are 13 residues in the CDR3. Trimming took off 3 bases at V and 5 bases at J, with 7 bases between the two ends. Germline V gene data show CDR1 as MNHEY and CDR2 as SMNVEV (reference sequence). In DNA form, the CDR3 reads TGTGCCAGCAGTTTTCGGGGAACCGGGGAGCTGTTTTTT. Its protein product is CASSFRGTGELFF.

The chain has TRBV10-3 and TRBJ2-1; D is uncertain. Germline V gives CDR1 ENHRY, CDR2 SYGVKD. The CDR3 has 14 amino acids. V lost 7 bases and J lost 5, with 15 bases in between. In DNA, the CDR3 is TGTGCCATCAAAAGGGTCGTTCTTGACAATGAGCAGTTCTTC. It translates to CAIKRVVLDNEQFF.

The chain joins TRBV29-1 to TRBJ1-1; TRBD1 is a possible D gene (5 bases). CDR1 is SQVTM, CDR2 ANQGSEA, per germline. Between the trimmed V and J ends, which lost 5 bases and 4 bases, there was a span of 11 bases. The CDR3 spans 12 residues. CDR3 sequence reads: CSVISGSTEAFF. CDR3 nucleotide sequence: TGCAGCGTTATTTCAGGGAGCACTGAAGCTTTCTTT.

This clone was seen only once. This sequence joins TRBV9 and TRBJ1-2, with D possibly being TRBD1 (5 bases). CDR3 length: 15 amino acids. Trimming removed 2 bases at V and 7 bases at J, with 18 bases between. The V gene's germline CDR1 is SGDLS and CDR2 YYNGEE. CDR3 nucleotide sequence: TGTGCCAGCAGCGTCGGAGTTGCGGGGCGCGTTGGCTACACCTTC. Translating it yields CASSVGVAGRVGYTF. The full variable domain, with the rest looked up from reference TRBV9 and TRBJ1-2, is DSGVTQTPKHLITATGQRVTLRCSPRSGDLSVYWYQQSLDQGLQFLIQYYNGEERAKGNILERFSAQQFPDLHSELNLSSLELGDSALYFCASSVGVAGRVGYTFGSGTRLTVV.

This rearrangement joins TRBV5-8 to TRBJ2-1; D is unclear. The CDR3 has 16 amino acids. Germline assignment: CDR1 SGHTS and CDR2 YDEGEE. The V gene lost 1 base and the J gene lost 2 bases, with 13 bases spanning the gap. The CDR3 loop is CASSLPNSATYNEQFF. In DNA, the CDR3 is TGTGCCAGCAGCTTGCCCAACTCGGCCACCTACAATGAGCAGTTCTTC.

The genes are TRBV6-1 and TRBJ2-3; unclear D gene. V lost 4 bases and J lost 7, with 9 bases in between. The CDR3 runs to 12 residues. Germline CDR1 is MNHNS and CDR2 is SASEGT. This chain's CDR3 is CASSASLNTQYF. CDR3 in DNA: TGTGCCAGCAGTGCCTCGCTAAATACGCAGTATTTT.

The rearrangement uses TRBV7-6 and TRBJ2-2, with D possibly being TRBD1 (6 bases). Germline loops: CDR1 SGHVS, CDR2 FNYEAQ. The V gene lost 1 base and the J gene lost 5 bases, with 11 bases spanning the gap. This CDR3 is 15 amino acids long. The CDR3 is CASSLVAGETGELFF. CDR3 DNA sequence: TGTGCCAGCAGCTTAGTGGCAGGGGAAACCGGGGAGCTGTTTTTT.

V is TRBV2 and J is TRBJ2-7; 8 positions agree with TRBD1. The V segment lost 3 bases and the J segment 3 bases; nucleotides outside the gene matches: 7. The CDR3 is made up of 15 amino acids. The V gene's germline CDR1 is SNHLY and CDR2 FYNNEI. CDR3 protein: CASSEIGTGHYEQYF. CDR3 bases: TGTGCCAGCAGTGAGATAGGGACAGGCCACTACGAGCAGTACTTC.

The genes are TRBV28 and TRBJ2-5; 14 nucleotides agree with TRBD2. With V trimmed by 3 bases and J by 9 bases, 6 bases remained unmatched. This CDR3 is 15 amino acids long. Germline V gene lookup returns CDR1 MDHEN and CDR2 SYDVKM. DNA for the CDR3: TGTGCCAGCAGTTTGGCGACTAGCGGGAGGGCGCCCCAGTACTTC. This translates into CASSLATSGRAPQYF.

The chain joins TRBV4-3 to TRBJ2-5, with 15 bases fitting TRBD2. CDR1 and CDR2 from the germline V gene are LGHNA and YSLEER. The CDR3 is made up of 15 amino acids. V was clipped by 6 bases and J by 5 bases; unmatched bases: 4. CDR3 loop: CASSGLAGGRETQYF. CDR3 in DNA: TGCGCCAGCAGTGGACTAGCGGGGGGGCGGGAGACCCAGTACTTC.